The 26 T cell receptor beta chains below come from one sample, sequenced in a study of T-cell memory formation after mild COVID-19. One entry per CDR3 protein, called by TCRdb with MiXCR from the 5' RACE reads. This table has about 290,000 distinct CDR3 sequences, roughly 17% appearing once. Sequenced material: PBMCs or a T cell subset sorted from them (not recorded which). These receptor sequences come from a man aged 18 to 30 who had mild COVID-19 (a few samples of this study predate the infection). Cell type and time point are not known.

The V gene is TRBV7-9, the J gene TRBJ2-1, with D possibly TRBD2 on 6 matching bases. CDR3 length: 13 residues. V dropped 5 bases and J dropped 9 bases, with 14 bases sitting between them. Germline loops: CDR1 SEHNR, CDR2 FQNEAQ (reference sequence). The CDR3 protein is CASSPLDGGEQFF. CDR3 sequence (DNA): TGTGCCAGCAGCCCTTTGGACGGGGGTGAGCAGTTCTTC.

This sequence joins TRBV7-3 and TRBJ2-3; TRBD2 matches at 10 bases. Germline trimming cut 3 bases from V and 0 bases from J; bases unmatched to any gene: 0. This CDR3 spans 15 amino acids. From germline, CDR1 is SGHTA and CDR2 FQGTGA. This chain's CDR3 is CASSLTSGSTDTQYF. The CDR3 nucleotides are TGTGCCAGCAGCTTGACTAGCGGGAGCACAGATACGCAGTATTTT.

In DNA form, the CDR3 reads TGTGCCAGCAGCTTTGGGGACCCCTACGAGCAGTACTTC. This encodes CASSFGDPYEQYF. This chain joins TRBV7-9 and TRBJ2-7; D tentatively fits TRBD1 or TRBD2 (5 bases each). V dropped 3 bases and J dropped 2 bases, with 8 bases sitting between them. The CDR3 sequence is 13 residues long. The germline gives CDR1 SEHNR, CDR2 FQNEAQ (reference sequence).

The J gene is TRBJ2-3, the V gene TRBV20-1; 13 positions agree with TRBD2. The CDR3 length is 15 residues. From germline, CDR1 is DFQATT and CDR2 SNEGSKA (reference sequence). The V and J ends lost 1 base and 4 bases, in that order; junction bases with no gene match: 2. The CDR3 protein is CSARVTSGGSDTQYF. In DNA, the CDR3 is TGCAGTGCTAGAGTGACTAGCGGGGGGTCAGATACGCAGTATTTT.

The chain employs TRBV6-5 and TRBJ2-4; 11 nucleotides agree with TRBD1. There are 16 residues in the CDR3. Germline CDR1 reads MNHEY; CDR2 reads SVGAGI. J gave up 6 bases and V 6 bases, and 10 bases lay outside the gene matches. In nucleotides, the CDR3 is TGTGCCAGCAGGACCTTCCGGGACAGGGGGTTAAACATTCAGTACTTC. Translating gives CASRTFRDRGLNIQYF.

This clonotype was picked up a small number of times. The V gene is TRBV2, the J gene TRBJ1-1; D not certain. Germline V lookup: CDR1 SNHLY, CDR2 FYNNEI. Trimming shortened V by 1 base and J by 12 bases, and 6 bases separated the two germline ends. This CDR3 comprises 10 residues. CDR3 amino acids: CASSEGSTFF. The DNA for the CDR3 is TGTGCCAGCAGTGAAGGTTCGACTTTCTTT.

This clonotype has more than one count but fewer than ten. The chain combines TRBV5-1 with TRBJ2-7; D is unclear. The length of the CDR3 is 15 residues. V was clipped by 0 bases and J by 3 bases, with 13 bases between them. Per the germline V gene, CDR1 is SGHRS and CDR2 is YFSETQ. The DNA of the CDR3 is TGCGCCAGCAGCTTGGATCTGGGTACAAGCTACGAGCAGTACTTC. It codes for CASSLDLGTSYEQYF.

This clonotype was picked up a small number of times. V gene TRBV29-1 combines with J gene TRBJ2-7, with D possibly being TRBD2 (5 bases). The CDR3 runs 12 residues. CDR1 and CDR2 (germline): SQVTM, ANQGSEA. V lost 6 bases and J 5 bases, leaving 14 bases between the germline ends. The CDR3 reads CSVRGWTDEQYF. The CDR3, as DNA: TGCAGCGTCCGCGGTTGGACTGACGAGCAGTACTTC.

This clonotype was counted ten times or more. The chain recombines TRBV29-1 with TRBJ1-5, with D possibly TRBD1 on 5 matching bases. CDR3 length: 13 residues. V lost 6 bases to trimming and J lost 2 bases, with 11 bases between them. Germline assignment: CDR1 SQVTM and CDR2 ANQGSEA. The CDR3 region has the DNA TGCAGCGTGGCGGGCAGGGGCAATCAGCCCCAGCATTTT. Translated: CSVAGRGNQPQHF.

The chain employs TRBV29-1 and TRBJ2-3, with unresolved D. This CDR3 comprises 14 residues. CDR1 and CDR2 from the germline V gene are SQVTM and ANQGSEA. Trimming removed 5 bases at V and 2 bases at J, with 14 bases between. CDR3 sequence (DNA): TGCAGCGTTAATAAGCTTGGAGTCACAGATACGCAGTATTTT. Translation gives CSVNKLGVTDTQYF.

This clonotype occurred many times. The chain employs TRBV5-1 and TRBJ1-1, with 7 nucleotides matching TRBD1. Germline loops: CDR1 SGHRS, CDR2 YFSETQ. CDR3 length: 14 amino acids. The J segment lost 4 bases and the V segment lost 3 bases, leaving 6 bases of the junction unmatched. The DNA of the CDR3 is TGCGCCAGCAGCTCACAGGGGATGGGCACTGAAGCTTTCTTT. This gives the protein CASSSQGMGTEAFF.

This clonotype was found a few times. This rearrangement joins TRBV15 to TRBJ1-1, with no clear D. The V and J ends lost 5 bases and 3 bases respectively, with 13 bases between them. This CDR3 has 14 amino acids. Germline values: CDR1 LNHNV, CDR2 YYDKDF (reference sequence). CDR3: CATSELLADTEAFF. The CDR3 nucleotides are TGTGCCACCAGCGAACTCCTAGCGGACACTGAAGCTTTCTTT.

This clonotype showed up just a few times. The CDR3 DNA reads TGTGCCAGCAGCTCCGACACTGAAGCTTTCTTT. Encoded protein: CASSSDTEAFF. The J gene is TRBJ1-1, the V gene TRBV7-6; D gene uncertain. CDR1 and CDR2 from the germline V gene are SGHVS and FNYEAQ. This CDR3 is 11 amino acids long. Trimming cost V 4 bases and J 3 bases, with 3 bases left between them.

This clonotype was seen more than once but under ten times. The rearrangement joins TRBV5-6 to TRBJ2-2; TRBD1 might be the D (6 bases). CDR3 length: 14 amino acids. Germline-derived CDR1 and CDR2 are SGHDT and YYEEEE. V was shortened by 4 bases and J by 3 bases, with 10 bases between the two germline ends. The CDR3 loop reads CASSPTGYTGELFF. In DNA form, the CDR3 reads TGTGCCAGCAGCCCAACAGGGTACACCGGGGAGCTGTTTTTT.

The rearrangement uses TRBV5-1 and TRBJ1-4; D is unclear. Trimming pared 2 bases from V and 0 bases from J, leaving 5 bases between. The germline gives CDR1 SGHRS, CDR2 YFSETQ. The CDR3 has 14 residues. The CDR3 loop is CASSFSATNEKLFF. CDR3 nucleotides: TGCGCCAGCAGCTTCTCCGCAACTAATGAAAAACTGTTTTTT.

The V and J genes are TRBV30 and TRBJ2-7, with no clear D. The CDR3 is 13 amino acids. V was shortened by 3 bases and J by 0 bases, with 9 bases between the two germline ends. The germline CDR1 and CDR2 sequences are GTSNPN and SVGIG (reference sequence). In DNA, the CDR3 is TGTGCCTGGAGCGTAGGAGACTCCTACGAGCAGTACTTC. Protein: CAWSVGDSYEQYF.

The chain joins TRBV6-5 to TRBJ1-1; 7 bases are a match to TRBD1. Germline V lookup: CDR1 MNHEY, CDR2 SVGAGI. CDR3 length: 16 amino acids. With 5 bases clipped from V and 5 bases from J, the junction kept 14 bases outside the gene matches. The CDR3 loop reads CASSPTEQGLGTEAFF. The CDR3 DNA reads TGTGCCAGCAGTCCTACCGAACAGGGGCTGGGGACTGAAGCTTTCTTT.

The chain links TRBV3-1 to TRBJ1-3, with 12 bases matching TRBD1. Germline lookup yields CDR1 LGHDT and CDR2 YNNKEL (reference sequence). The CDR3 is 18 residues long. The V and J ends lost 4 bases and 2 bases, in that order; junction bases with no gene match: 9. The CDR3 loop reads CASSPIQGQGAAGNTIYF. CDR3 sequence (DNA): TGTGCCAGCAGCCCAATTCAGGGACAGGGGGCAGCTGGAAACACCATATATTTT.

This clonotype has just a few counts. The CDR3: CASSPSALSYEQYV. CDR3 DNA sequence: TGTGCCAGCAGTCCTAGCGCCCTCTCCTACGAGCAGTACGTC. The rearrangement joins TRBV6-6 to TRBJ2-7, with a possible D match to TRBD2 (6 bases). Germline V gene sequence: CDR1 MNHNY, CDR2 SVGAGI (reference sequence). CDR3 length: 14 amino acids. V was cut by 5 bases and J by 0 bases, with 11 bases left in between.

This clonotype was seen many times. This chain uses TRBV7-2 with TRBJ2-3; D may match TRBD1 or TRBD2 (6 bases each). V was clipped by 5 bases and J by 8 bases, with 11 bases between them. Germline CDR1 reads SGHTA; CDR2 reads FQGNSA. The CDR3 sequence is 12 residues long. The CDR3 is CASSPEGGTQYF. CDR3 sequence (DNA): TGTGCCAGCAGCCCCGAGGGGGGTACGCAGTATTTT. Drawing the rest from reference TRBV7-2 and TRBJ2-3, the complete variable domain is GAGVSQSPSNKVTEKGKDVELRCDPISGHTALYWYRQSLGQGLEFLIYFQGNSAPDKSGLPSDRFSAERTGGSVSTLTIQRTQQEDSAVYLCASSPEGGTQYFGPGTRLTVL.

The chain recombines TRBV12-3 or TRBV12-4 with TRBJ2-2, with a possible D match to TRBD2 (5 bases). V was cut by 5 bases and J by 6 bases, with 7 bases left in between. The CDR3 consists of 12 residues. The CDR3, as DNA: TGTGCCAGCAGTGGGGAGTCCGGGGAGCTGTTTTTT. Amino acids: CASSGESGELFF.

The rearrangement joins TRBV11-2 to TRBJ1-5; D unresolved. CDR1 and CDR2 from the germline V gene are SGHAT and FQNNGV. The ends were cut back, 5 bases at V and 0 bases at J, with 8 bases in the middle. CDR3 size: 14 residues. As DNA, the CDR3 is TGTGCCAGCAGCCCATTCTATAGCAATCAGCCCCAGCATTTT. It yields the protein CASSPFYSNQPQHF.

This clonotype was picked up a small number of times. V usage is TRBV7-9 and J usage is TRBJ2-1, with 10 bases fitting TRBD1. V lost 4 bases to trimming and J lost 7 bases; unmatched junction nucleotides: 25. The CDR3 covers 21 residues. Germline CDR1 SEHNR, CDR2 FQNEAQ (reference sequence). CDR3: CASSSPYSTTGGSVGWNEQFF. The CDR3 nucleotides read TGTGCCAGCAGCTCCCCCTATTCGACGACAGGGGGCTCGGTAGGGTGGAATGAGCAGTTCTTC.

This clonotype was observed a handful of times. This sequence joins TRBV12-3 or TRBV12-4 and TRBJ1-5; D is unclear. The CDR3 is 12 amino acids. V lost 6 bases to trimming and J lost 7 bases, with 10 bases between them. CDR3 amino acids: CASSPEGQPQHF. The CDR3 coding sequence is TGTGCCAGCAGCCCGGAAGGGCAGCCCCAGCATTTT.

J is TRBJ1-4 and V is TRBV4-2; no reliable D call. The germline CDR1 and CDR2 sequences are LGHNA and YNFKEQ. The V end was cut by 0 bases, the J end by 0 bases, with 8 bases between. The CDR3 is 16 amino acids. CDR3 nucleotides: TGTGCCAGCAGCCAAGATGGGTCAGCAACTAATGAAAAACTGTTTTTT. Its protein product is CASSQDGSATNEKLFF.

This clonotype has just a few counts. The V and J genes are TRBV6-2 or TRBV6-3 and TRBJ1-2; 9 bases are shared with TRBD1. This CDR3 is built from 14 residues. Germline V CDR1 and CDR2: MNHEY, SVGEGT. J was trimmed by 3 bases and V by 7 bases; bases with no gene match: 6. The CDR3 DNA reads as TGTGCCAGCAACCCGACAGGGGGGTACTATGGCTACACCTTC. Amino acid sequence: CASNPTGGYYGYTF.